The 9 T cell receptor beta chains below were found in one sample sequenced in a study of blood T cell repertoires in COVID-19. The data were produced by immunoSEQ multiplex PCR, yet TCRdb's version contains in-frame clones alone and is incomplete. Counted here are 100,000 or so clones, about nine tenths occurring once; the ten biggest clones make up around 4%. Sequencing was performed on peripheral blood. These receptors came from a man aged 18 to 29 with acute or convalescent COVID-19.

The genes are TRBV19 and TRBJ2-7; possibly TRBD2 for D (6 bases). The length of the CDR3 is 14 residues. Trimming took 5 bases from V and 1 from J, leaving 12 bases between them. Germline loops: CDR1 LNHDA, CDR2 SQIVND (reference sequence). CDR3 residues: CASSSRDLSYEQYF. The CDR3 bases are TGTGCCAGTAGTTCTCGGGACTTATCCTACGAGCAGTACTTC. Combining the CDR3 with reference TRBV19 and TRBJ2-7 gives the whole variable domain DGGITQSPKYLFRKEGQNVTLSCEQNLNHDAMYWYRQDPGQGLRLIYYSQIVNDFQKGDIAEGYSVSREKKESFPLTVTSAQKNPTAFYLCASSSRDLSYEQYFGPGTRLTVT.

The genes are TRBV19 and TRBJ2-1, with TRBD2 matching over 10 bases. CDR1 LNHDA and CDR2 SQIVND come from the germline V gene (reference sequence). The CDR3 loop spans 18 amino acids. V was clipped by 4 bases and J by 2 bases; unmatched bases: 11. The CDR3 DNA sequence: TGTGCCAGTAGTAAAGCGGGAGGGGCCCCGGGGACCTACAATGAGCAGTTCTTC. Translating it yields CASSKAGGAPGTYNEQFF. The variable domain in full, completed from reference TRBV19 and TRBJ2-1, reads DGGITQSPKYLFRKEGQNVTLSCEQNLNHDAMYWYRQDPGQGLRLIYYSQIVNDFQKGDIAEGYSVSREKKESFPLTVTSAQKNPTAFYLCASSKAGGAPGTYNEQFFGPGTRLTVL.

The chain is built from TRBV7-6 and TRBJ2-2, with D unclear. Trimming removed 1 base from V and 7 bases from J, with 7 bases in between. Germline V lookup: CDR1 SGHVS, CDR2 FNYEAQ. The CDR3 sequence is 13 residues long. CDR3 amino acids: CASSLDILGELFF. CDR3 DNA: TGTGCCAGCAGCTTAGATATTCTCGGGGAGCTGTTTTTT.

The J gene is TRBJ2-1, the V gene TRBV5-1; D ambiguous. The germline CDR1 and CDR2 sequences are SGHRS and YFSETQ. There are 12 residues in the CDR3. The germline V and J ends were trimmed by 4 bases and 9 bases, with 11 bases remaining between them. CDR3 region: CASSIQYGEQFF. CDR3 nucleotides: TGCGCCAGCAGCATTCAGTATGGTGAGCAGTTCTTC. Drawing the rest from reference TRBV5-1 and TRBJ2-1, the complete variable domain is KAGVTQTPRYLIKTRGQQVTLSCSPISGHRSVSWYQQTPGQGLQFLFEYFSETQRNKGNFPGRFSGRQFSNSRSEMNVSTLELGDSALYLCASSIQYGEQFFGPGTRLTVL.

In this sample, this clone turned up once. This chain links TRBV11-3 with TRBJ2-3; the match to TRBD2 covers 11 bases. Germline V gene lookup returns CDR1 SGHNT and CDR2 YENEEA. CDR3 length: 15 amino acids. V dropped 5 bases and J dropped 4; count of bases not matched to a gene: 5. DNA of the CDR3: TGTGCCAGCAGCCCCGGGACTAGCGGTGCAGATACGCAGTATTTT. Its protein product is CASSPGTSGADTQYF.

The chain combines TRBV3-1 (or the pseudogene TRBV3-2) with TRBJ1-1; D possibly corresponds to TRBD1 (6 bases). The CDR3 has 14 residues. Trimming pared 3 bases from V and 2 bases from J, leaving 10 bases between. Germline CDR1 reads LGHDT; CDR2 reads YNNKEL (reference sequence). Here the CDR3 reads CASSHRGRNTEAFF. DNA for the CDR3: TGTGCCAGCAGCCACAGGGGTAGAAACACTGAAGCTTTCTTT.

This chain connects TRBV30 to TRBJ1-1; the match to TRBD1 covers 9 bases. The V and J ends lost 2 bases and 3 bases, in that order; junction bases with no gene match: 16. The CDR3 spans 18 residues. CDR1 is GTSNPN and CDR2 is SVGIG in the germline V gene (reference sequence). The DNA of the CDR3 is TGTGCCTGGAGTCCCTTAACAGGGGGCGCGATCAAGGACACTGAAGCTTTCTTT. Translation gives CAWSPLTGGAIKDTEAFF.

This chain links TRBV19 with TRBJ2-5, with D hard to call. CDR1 and CDR2 from the germline V gene are LNHDA and SQIVND (reference sequence). Trimming stripped 6 bases from V and 5 bases from J, with 10 bases between. The CDR3 loop spans 12 amino acids. For the CDR3, the DNA is TGTGCCAGTAGCCCCCACGGGGAGACCCAGTACTTC. The encoded protein is CASSPHGETQYF.

The chain links TRBV10-3 to TRBJ2-1; 7 positions agree with TRBD1. Trimming cost V 8 bases and J 8 bases; bases outside gene matches: 12. Germline V gene lookup returns CDR1 ENHRY and CDR2 SYGVKD. The CDR3 is made up of 14 amino acids. For the CDR3, the DNA is TGTGCCATCGGGGGAGAGGGGGCTAGGGATGAGCAGTTCTTC. Protein: CAIGGEGARDEQFF.